The present T cell receptor beta chain was sequenced within a study of metastatic and nonmetastatic thyroid tumors. In the study overall: Repertoire comparisons spanned blood and tumor or nodule tissue from malignant and benign thyroid patients.

Each patient went into thyroid surgery without having received any treatment. As handled by the study authors: The study took CDR3 differences across clinicopathological groups and made a distant-metastasis classifier for papillary thyroid cancer from them. With MiXCR, TCRdb called clones anew from the PCR reads. These V and J calls rely on TCRdb rather than the paper's analysis. The top ten clones hold approximately 20% of a sample with 40,000 or so clones, approximately 20% of them seen once. V shed 6 bases and J shed 5 bases, with 19 bases lying between them. CDR3 size: 15 residues. The germline gives CDR1 MRHNA, CDR2 SNTAGT. Study-wide findings and caveats: Malignant thyroid tumors reportedly exceeded benign nodules significantly in TCR beta diversity, with the difference appearing in blood and tumor.

Notes on this clone: What it binds is unknown.

Sample: blood. This sequence joins TRBV6-4 and TRBJ2-5; TRBD1 might be the D (5 bases). The sequence was obtained from a female donor with papillary thyroid cancer or a benign thyroid nodule (not recorded which). Some clones in this sample may be carry-over from other donors' samples. CDR3 nucleotide sequence: TGTGCCAGCAGCAGCCTCCTTCAGGGTTTCGAGACCCAGTACTTC. Translation gives CASSSLLQGFETQYF.